This T cell receptor (beta chain) was sequenced for a study of identical twins. Via MiXCR, TCRdb re-called the 5' RACE reads, giving one row per CDR3 protein. The sample records hundreds of thousands of distinct CDR3 sequences, roughly 8.6% being singletons. This CDR3 has 15 residues. V was shortened by 3 bases and J by 3 bases, with 12 bases between the two germline ends. Germline CDR1 is SNHLY and CDR2 is FYNNEI. Study-level findings and limits: The study found weaker excess twin sharing in beta out-of-frame sequences. Abundant beta clonotypes from cord blood bore fewer insertions; memory repertoires lacked this pattern. Out-of-frame TCR alpha sharing observed in monozygotic twins exceeded model estimates.

The table lists this clonotype with many counts. Antigen: not known. These data also featured in a second study, about yellow fever vaccine responses in identical twins.

Specimen: CD8+ T cells sorted from blood. The clonotype was recovered from a woman aged 18-30 years in good health. The J gene is TRBJ1-5, the V gene TRBV2; no reliable D call. The CDR3 protein is CASSDFRELNQPQHF. The DNA of the CDR3 is TGTGCCAGCAGTGATTTCCGGGAACTCAATCAGCCCCAGCATTTT.